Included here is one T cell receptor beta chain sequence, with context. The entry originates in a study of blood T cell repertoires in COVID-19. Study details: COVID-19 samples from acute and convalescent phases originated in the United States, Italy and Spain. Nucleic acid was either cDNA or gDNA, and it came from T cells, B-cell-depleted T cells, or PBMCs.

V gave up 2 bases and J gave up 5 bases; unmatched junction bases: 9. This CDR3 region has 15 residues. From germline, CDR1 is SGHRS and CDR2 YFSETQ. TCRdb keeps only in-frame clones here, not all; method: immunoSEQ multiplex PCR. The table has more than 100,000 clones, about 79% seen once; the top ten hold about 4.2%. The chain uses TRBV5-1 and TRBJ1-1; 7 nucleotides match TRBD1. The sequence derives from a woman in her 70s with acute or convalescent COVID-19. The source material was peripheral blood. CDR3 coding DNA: TGCGCCAGCAGCTTAGACAGGGAAGGAGAGACTGAAGCTTTCTTT. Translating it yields CASSLDREGETEAFF.